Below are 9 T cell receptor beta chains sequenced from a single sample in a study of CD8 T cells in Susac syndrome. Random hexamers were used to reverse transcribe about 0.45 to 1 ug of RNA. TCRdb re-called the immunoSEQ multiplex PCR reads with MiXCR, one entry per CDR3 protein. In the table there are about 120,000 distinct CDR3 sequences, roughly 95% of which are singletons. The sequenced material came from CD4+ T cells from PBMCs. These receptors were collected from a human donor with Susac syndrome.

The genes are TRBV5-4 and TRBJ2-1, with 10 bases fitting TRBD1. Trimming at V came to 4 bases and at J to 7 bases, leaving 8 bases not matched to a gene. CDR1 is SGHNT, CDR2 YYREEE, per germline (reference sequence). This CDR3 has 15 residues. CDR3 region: CASSLDRGSHNEQFF. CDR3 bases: TGTGCCAGCAGCCTGGACAGGGGGTCTCATAATGAGCAGTTCTTC.

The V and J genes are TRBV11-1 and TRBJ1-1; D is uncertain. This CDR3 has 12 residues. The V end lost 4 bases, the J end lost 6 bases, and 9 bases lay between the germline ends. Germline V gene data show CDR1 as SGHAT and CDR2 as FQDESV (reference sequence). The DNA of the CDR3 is TGTGCCAGCAGCTCCAGAGGGTCTGAAGCTTTCTTT. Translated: CASSSRGSEAFF.

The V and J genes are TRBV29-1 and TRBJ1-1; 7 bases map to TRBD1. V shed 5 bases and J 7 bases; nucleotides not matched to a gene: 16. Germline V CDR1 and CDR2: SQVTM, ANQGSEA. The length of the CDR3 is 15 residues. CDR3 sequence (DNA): TGCAGCGTTCCAAACCGACAGGGAGGTTCGGGTGAAGCTTTCTTT. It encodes CSVPNRQGGSGEAFF.

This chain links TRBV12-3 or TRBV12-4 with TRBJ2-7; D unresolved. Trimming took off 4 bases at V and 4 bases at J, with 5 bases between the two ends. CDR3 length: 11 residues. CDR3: CASSSGYEQYF. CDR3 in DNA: TGTGCCAGCAGTTCTGGTTACGAGCAGTACTTC.

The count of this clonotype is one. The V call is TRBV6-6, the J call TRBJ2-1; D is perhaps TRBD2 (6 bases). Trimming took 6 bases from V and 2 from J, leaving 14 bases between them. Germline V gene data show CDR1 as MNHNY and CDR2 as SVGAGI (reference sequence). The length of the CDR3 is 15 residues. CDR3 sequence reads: CASRTLAGPYNEQFF. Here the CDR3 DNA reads TGTGCCAGCAGGACACTAGCAGGCCCCTACAATGAGCAGTTCTTC.

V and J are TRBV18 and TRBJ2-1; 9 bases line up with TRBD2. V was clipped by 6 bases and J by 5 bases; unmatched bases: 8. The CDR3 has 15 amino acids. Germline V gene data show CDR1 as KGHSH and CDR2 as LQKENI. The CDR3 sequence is CASSRAGGSDNEQFF. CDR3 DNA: TGTGCCAGCTCGAGAGCGGGAGGATCGGACAATGAGCAGTTCTTC.

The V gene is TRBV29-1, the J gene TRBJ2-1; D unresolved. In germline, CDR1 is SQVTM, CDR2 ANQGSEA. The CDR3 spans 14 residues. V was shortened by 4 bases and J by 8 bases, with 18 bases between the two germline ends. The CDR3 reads CSVVRRAQVDEQFF. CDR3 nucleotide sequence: TGCAGCGTTGTCCGCCGGGCTCAAGTGGATGAGCAGTTCTTC.

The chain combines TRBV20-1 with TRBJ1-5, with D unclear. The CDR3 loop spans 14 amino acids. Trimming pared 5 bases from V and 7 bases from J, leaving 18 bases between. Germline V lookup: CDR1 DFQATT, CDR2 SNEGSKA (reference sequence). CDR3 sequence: CSAESGTLGQPQHF. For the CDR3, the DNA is TGCAGTGCTGAGTCAGGAACCCTGGGGCAGCCCCAGCATTTT.

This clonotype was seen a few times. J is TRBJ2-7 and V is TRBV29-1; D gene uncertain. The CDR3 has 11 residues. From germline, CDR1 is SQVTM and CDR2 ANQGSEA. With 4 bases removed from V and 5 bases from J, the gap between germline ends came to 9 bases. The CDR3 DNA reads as TGCAGCGTTGCCCTTGGGGACGAGCAGTACTTC. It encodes CSVALGDEQYF.